This T cell receptor (beta chain) was recorded in a study of pediatric ulcerative colitis. Sequenced by immunoSEQ multiplex PCR; TCRdb stores in-frame clones only, minus some. The sample includes 15,000 to 20,000 clones, 80% of them seen just once. CDR3 length: 15 residues. CDR1 is MNHEY, CDR2 SVGAGI, per germline. The V end was cut by 6 bases, the J end by 4 bases, with 16 bases between. One to two pinch biopsies were taken from the rectum during colonoscopy. Sample: gut tissue. This rearrangement joins TRBV6-5 to TRBJ1-3; D is possibly TRBD1 (5 bases). The origin of this receptor is a boy between 10 and 17 years old who was a control in a study of pediatric ulcerative colitis. The CDR3 spells CASSYTGEGGNTIYF. The CDR3, as DNA: TGTGCCAGCAGCTATACAGGTGAAGGAGGAAACACCATATATTTT.